Presented here are 8 T cell receptor beta chains from one specimen sequenced in a study of Ad26.COV2.S vaccination and SARS-CoV-2 variants. Clones were read by immunoSEQ multiplex PCR, and TCRdb kept only the in-frame ones, dropping some. The sample holds over 250,000 clones, 70% to 90% seen once. Described treatment: around 19 received Ad26.COV2.S at low or high dose, single or two shots; about 5 received placebo; per-sample allocation not given. The samples were gathered on day 63 after the first injection of vaccine or placebo. The material sequenced was peripheral blood, taken in a trial of Ad26.COV2.S vaccine versus placebo. These receptors were taken from a person aged 18-60 years who received the Ad26.COV2.S COVID-19 vaccine or a placebo.

The chain is built from TRBV20-1 and TRBJ2-7, with 12 positions matching TRBD1. After removal of 3 bases from V and 4 bases from J, the junction contained 4 bases not matched to a gene. Germline CDR1 is DFQATT and CDR2 is SNEGSKA (reference sequence). CDR3 length: 14 amino acids. CDR3 in amino acids: CSASTGQGAYEQYF. The CDR3 DNA is TGCAGTGCTAGTACGGGACAGGGGGCTTACGAGCAGTACTTC.

The chain couples TRBV28 to TRBJ2-1; TRBD2 matches at 8 bases. Germline assignment: CDR1 MDHEN and CDR2 SYDVKM. Trimming took 3 bases from V and 8 from J; bases not matched to a gene: 6. This CDR3 is built from 14 residues. The CDR3 loop reads CASSFGAGGDEQFF. The CDR3 bases are TGTGCCAGCAGTTTCGGGGCGGGGGGCGATGAGCAGTTCTTC. The whole variable domain, filled in from reference TRBV28 and TRBJ2-1, reads DVKVTQSSRYLVKRTGEKVFLECVQDMDHENMFWYRQDPGLGLRLIYFSYDVKMKEKGDIPEGYSVSREKKERFSLILESASTNQTSMYLCASSFGAGGDEQFFGPGTRLTVL.

The V and J genes are TRBV28 and TRBJ1-2; D ambiguous. Germline V CDR1 and CDR2: MDHEN, SYDVKM. The CDR3 loop spans 12 amino acids. Trimming stripped 2 bases from V and 4 bases from J, with 5 bases between. DNA of the CDR3: TGTGCCAGCAGTTTAAGTCCCTATGGCTACACCTTC. It translates to CASSLSPYGYTF.

This rearrangement joins TRBV10-1 to TRBJ2-5; D is possibly TRBD1 (5 bases). Germline lookup yields CDR1 WNHNN and CDR2 SYGVQD (reference sequence). The CDR3 spans 14 residues. V was cut by 0 bases and J by 7 bases, with 12 bases left in between. In DNA, the CDR3 is TGCGCCAGCAGTGAGTCGGGGCAGCTAGGGACCCAGTACTTC. This encodes CASSESGQLGTQYF.

The chain carries TRBV5-4 and TRBJ1-1; no definite D call. Between the trimmed V and J ends, which lost 0 bases and 0 bases, there was a span of 3 bases. The CDR3 covers 13 residues. Germline loops: CDR1 SGHNT, CDR2 YYREEE (reference sequence). The CDR3 sequence: CASSLDMNTEAFF. The CDR3 coding sequence is TGTGCCAGCAGCTTGGATATGAACACTGAAGCTTTCTTT.

This chain connects TRBV10-3 to TRBJ2-7; 11 nucleotides line up with TRBD2. Germline loops: CDR1 ENHRY, CDR2 SYGVKD. V lost 3 bases to trimming and J lost 2 bases; unmatched junction nucleotides: 6. The CDR3 loop spans 16 amino acids. The CDR3 is CAISDRRLAGTYEQYF. The CDR3 region has the DNA TGTGCCATCAGTGACCGTAGACTAGCGGGGACCTACGAGCAGTACTTC.

This chain links TRBV6-5 with TRBJ1-5; D gene uncertain. The CDR3 totals 13 residues. V was clipped by 4 bases and J by 7 bases, with 11 bases between them. Germline values: CDR1 MNHEY, CDR2 SVGAGI. The CDR3 reads CASSSGAYQPQHF. CDR3 bases: TGTGCCAGCAGTTCCGGAGCGTACCAGCCCCAGCATTTT.

The chain carries TRBV7-6 and TRBJ2-3, with D perhaps given as TRBD1 or TRBD2 (6 bases each). The CDR3 is 16 amino acids. Trimming removed 5 bases at V and 5 bases at J, with 20 bases between. Germline CDR1 SGHVS, CDR2 FNYEAQ. The CDR3 DNA reads as TGTGCCAGCAGCCTAAGGTCAGGGGTGGGGGGAGATACGCAGTATTTT. Amino acid sequence: CASSLRSGVGGDTQYF.